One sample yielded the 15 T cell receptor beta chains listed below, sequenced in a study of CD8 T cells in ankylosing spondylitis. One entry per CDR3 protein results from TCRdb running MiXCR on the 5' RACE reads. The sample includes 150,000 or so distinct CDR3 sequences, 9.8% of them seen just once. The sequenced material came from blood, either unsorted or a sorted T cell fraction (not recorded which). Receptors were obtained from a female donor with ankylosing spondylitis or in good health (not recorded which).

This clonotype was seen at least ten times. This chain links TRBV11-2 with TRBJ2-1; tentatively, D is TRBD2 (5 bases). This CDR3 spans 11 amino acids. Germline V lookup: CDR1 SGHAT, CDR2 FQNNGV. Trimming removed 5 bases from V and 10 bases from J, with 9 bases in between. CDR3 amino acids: CASSQEAEQFF. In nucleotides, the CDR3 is TGTGCCAGCAGCCAGGAGGCAGAGCAGTTCTTC. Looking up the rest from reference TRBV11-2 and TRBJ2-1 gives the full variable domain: EAGVAQSPRYKIIEKRQSVAFWCNPISGHATLYWYQQILGQGPKLLIQFQNNGVVDDSQLPKDRFSAERLKGVDSTLKIQPAKLEDSAVYLCASSQEAEQFFGPGTRLTVL.

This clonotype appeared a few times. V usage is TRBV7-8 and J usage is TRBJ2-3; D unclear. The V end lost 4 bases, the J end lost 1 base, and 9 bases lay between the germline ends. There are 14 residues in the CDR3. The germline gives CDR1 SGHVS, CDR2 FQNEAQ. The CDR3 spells CASSSIFRTDTQYF. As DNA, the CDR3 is TGTGCCAGCAGCTCCATATTCCGCACAGATACGCAGTATTTT.

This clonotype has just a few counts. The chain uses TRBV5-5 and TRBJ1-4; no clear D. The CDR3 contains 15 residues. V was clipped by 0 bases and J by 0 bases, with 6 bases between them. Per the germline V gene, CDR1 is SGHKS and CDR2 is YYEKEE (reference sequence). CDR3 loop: CASSLVAATNEKLFF. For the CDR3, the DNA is TGTGCCAGCAGCTTGGTGGCCGCAACTAATGAAAAACTGTTTTTT.

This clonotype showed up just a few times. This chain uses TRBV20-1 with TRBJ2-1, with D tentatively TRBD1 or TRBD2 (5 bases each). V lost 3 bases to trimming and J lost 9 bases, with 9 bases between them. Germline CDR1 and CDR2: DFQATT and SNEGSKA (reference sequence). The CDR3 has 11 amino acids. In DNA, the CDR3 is TGCAGTGCTAGGGGACCTGTTGAGCAGTTCTTC. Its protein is CSARGPVEQFF.

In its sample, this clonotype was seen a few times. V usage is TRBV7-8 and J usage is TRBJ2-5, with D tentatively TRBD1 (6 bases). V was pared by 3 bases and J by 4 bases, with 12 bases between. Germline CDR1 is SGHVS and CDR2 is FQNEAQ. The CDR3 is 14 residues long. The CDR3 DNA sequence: TGTGCCAGCAGCTTTAAAGGGGGTAGAGAGACCCAGTACTTC. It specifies CASSFKGGRETQYF.

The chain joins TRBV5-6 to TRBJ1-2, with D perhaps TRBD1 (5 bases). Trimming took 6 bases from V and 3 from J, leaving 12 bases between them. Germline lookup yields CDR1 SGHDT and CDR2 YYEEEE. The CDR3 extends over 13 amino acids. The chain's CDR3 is CASTDTGYYGYTF. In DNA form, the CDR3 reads TGTGCCAGCACAGATACAGGATACTATGGCTACACCTTC.

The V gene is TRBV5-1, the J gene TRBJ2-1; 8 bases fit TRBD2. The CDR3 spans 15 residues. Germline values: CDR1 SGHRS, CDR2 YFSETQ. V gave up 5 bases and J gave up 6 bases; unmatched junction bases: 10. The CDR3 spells CASREGKRESNEQFF. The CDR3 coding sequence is TGCGCCAGCAGGGAGGGGAAGCGGGAGAGCAATGAGCAGTTCTTC. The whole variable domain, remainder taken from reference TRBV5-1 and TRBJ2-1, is KAGVTQTPRYLIKTRGQQVTLSCSPISGHRSVSWYQQTPGQGLQFLFEYFSETQRNKGNFPGRFSGRQFSNSRSEMNVSTLELGDSALYLCASREGKRESNEQFFGPGTRLTVL.

The CDR3 here is CASSSQRELTGELFF. CDR3 coding DNA: TGTGCCAGCAGCTCCCAGCGGGAGCTGACCGGGGAGCTGTTTTTT. The chain is built from TRBV7-8 and TRBJ2-2; 8 bases line up with TRBD2. After removal of 4 bases from V and 5 bases from J, the junction contained 6 bases not matched to a gene. The CDR3 extends over 15 amino acids. Per the germline V gene, CDR1 is SGHVS and CDR2 is FQNEAQ.

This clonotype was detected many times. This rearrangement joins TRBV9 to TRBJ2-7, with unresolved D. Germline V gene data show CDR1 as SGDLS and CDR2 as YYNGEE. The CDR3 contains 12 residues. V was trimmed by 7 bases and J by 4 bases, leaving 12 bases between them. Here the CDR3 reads CASGPGQYEQYF. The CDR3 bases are TGTGCCAGCGGCCCGGGTCAATACGAGCAGTACTTC. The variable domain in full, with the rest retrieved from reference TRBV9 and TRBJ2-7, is DSGVTQTPKHLITATGQRVTLRCSPRSGDLSVYWYQQSLDQGLQFLIQYYNGEERAKGNILERFSAQQFPDLHSELNLSSLELGDSALYFCASGPGQYEQYFGPGTRLTVT.

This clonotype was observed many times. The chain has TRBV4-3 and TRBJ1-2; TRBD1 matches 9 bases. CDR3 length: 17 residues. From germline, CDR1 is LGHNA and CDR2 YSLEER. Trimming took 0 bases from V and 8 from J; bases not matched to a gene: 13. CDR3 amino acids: CASSQDPRTGVVRGYTF. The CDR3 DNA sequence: TGCGCCAGCAGCCAAGACCCTCGGACAGGGGTCGTGAGGGGCTACACCTTC.

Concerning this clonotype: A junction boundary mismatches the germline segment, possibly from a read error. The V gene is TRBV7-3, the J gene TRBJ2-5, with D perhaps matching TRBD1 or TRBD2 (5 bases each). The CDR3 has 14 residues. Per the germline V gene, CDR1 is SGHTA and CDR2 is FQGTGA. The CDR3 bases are TGTGCCAACAGCGTTGGGGGAAACGGCGAGACCCAGTACTTC. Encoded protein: CANSVGGNGETQYF.

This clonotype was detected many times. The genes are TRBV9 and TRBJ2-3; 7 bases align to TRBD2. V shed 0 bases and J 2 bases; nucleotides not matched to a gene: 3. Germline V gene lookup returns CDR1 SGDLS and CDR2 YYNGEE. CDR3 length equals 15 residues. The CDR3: CASSVVAGFTDTQYF. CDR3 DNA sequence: TGTGCCAGCAGCGTAGTAGCGGGCTTCACAGATACGCAGTATTTT.

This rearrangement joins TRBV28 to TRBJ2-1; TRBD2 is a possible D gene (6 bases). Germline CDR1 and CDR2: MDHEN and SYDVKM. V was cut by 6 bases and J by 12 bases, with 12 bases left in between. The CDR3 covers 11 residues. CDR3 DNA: TGTGCCAGCAGGGGCGGGATTGTGCAGTTCTTC. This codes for CASRGGIVQFF.

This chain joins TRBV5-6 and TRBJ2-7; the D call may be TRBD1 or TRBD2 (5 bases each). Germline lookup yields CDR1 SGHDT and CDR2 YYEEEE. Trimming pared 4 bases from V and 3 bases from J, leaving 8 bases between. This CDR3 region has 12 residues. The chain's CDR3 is CASSRGDYEQYF. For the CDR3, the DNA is TGTGCCAGCAGCAGGGGAGACTACGAGCAGTACTTC.

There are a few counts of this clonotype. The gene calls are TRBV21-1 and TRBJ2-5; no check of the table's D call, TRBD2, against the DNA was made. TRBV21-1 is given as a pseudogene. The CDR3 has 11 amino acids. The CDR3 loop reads CVCIKGETQYF. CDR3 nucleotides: TGTGTCTGTATCAAGGGCGAGACCCAGTACTTC.